This T cell receptor (beta chain) emerged from a study of T cell responses to AZD1222 COVID-19 vaccine. About the study: Pooled samples include second doses given at about 4 or 12 weeks. Study conclusions and caveats: Baseline seropositives among AZD1222 recipients totaled only five or six. Vaccination with two AZD1222 doses was followed by a rise in Spike-specific TCR breadth and depth. Among the donors, most were white British and more were female, and clonal diversity was possibly underestimated.

TCRdb keeps only in-frame clones here, not all; method: immunoSEQ multiplex PCR. The sample yields nearly 90,000 clones, roughly 87% seen once. Of note for this clone: As yet, its antigen is unknown.

Germline CDR1 reads LNHDA; CDR2 reads SQIVND (reference sequence). The CDR3 extends over 17 amino acids. Trimming removed 3 bases from V and 2 bases from J, with 17 bases in between. Specimen: peripheral blood, collected on day 0 of AZD1222 vaccination. V gene TRBV19 combines with J gene TRBJ1-5, with D perhaps TRBD1 (6 bases). The receptor was isolated from an adult in good health. CDR3 sequence: CASSIYQGRRGNQPQHF. CDR3 coding DNA: TGTGCCAGTAGTATTTATCAGGGGCGGCGTGGCAATCAGCCCCAGCATTTT. Supplemented by reference TRBV19 and TRBJ1-5, the full variable domain reads DGGITQSPKYLFRKEGQNVTLSCEQNLNHDAMYWYRQDPGQGLRLIYYSQIVNDFQKGDIAEGYSVSREKKESFPLTVTSAQKNPTAFYLCASSIYQGRRGNQPQHFGDGTRLSIL.